Presented here are 16 T cell receptor beta chains from one specimen sequenced in a study of T cells in Graves' hyperthyroidism and ophthalmopathy. Researchers amplified the TCR beta CDR3 regions from RNA transcripts. RT-PCR in the first round (using the HTBI primer set) targeted the TCR CDR3. TCRdb redid the calling of the multiplex PCR reads with MiXCR, one entry per CDR3 protein. This table holds 490,000 or so distinct CDR3 sequences, about 16% found once. Sequencing input: blood. These receptors were obtained from a young woman with Graves' ophthalmopathy.

In its sample, this clonotype was seen many times. V and J are TRBV28 and TRBJ1-5; D might be TRBD1 (5 bases). Trimming pared 1 base from V and 0 bases from J, leaving 10 bases between. The CDR3 totals 16 residues. Germline CDR1 and CDR2: MDHEN and SYDVKM. In nucleotides, the CDR3 is TGTGCCAGCAGTTTATTGGGGACGTATAGCAATCAGCCCCAGCATTTT. It specifies CASSLLGTYSNQPQHF.

This clonotype was counted a few times. The chain links TRBV28 to TRBJ1-5; 10 bases agree with TRBD1. V shed 7 bases, J shed 0 bases, and the junction held 9 bases outside the gene matches. Germline CDR1 reads MDHEN; CDR2 reads SYDVKM. This CDR3 has 17 amino acids. The CDR3 is CASTPGTGDYSNQPQHF. DNA for the CDR3: TGTGCCAGCACCCCCGGGACAGGGGACTATAGCAATCAGCCCCAGCATTTT. Drawing the rest from reference TRBV28 and TRBJ1-5, the complete variable domain is DVKVTQSSRYLVKRTGEKVFLECVQDMDHENMFWYRQDPGLGLRLIYFSYDVKMKEKGDIPEGYSVSREKKERFSLILESASTNQTSMYLCASTPGTGDYSNQPQHFGDGTRLSIL.

This clonotype was seen a handful of times. This chain connects TRBV7-2 to TRBJ2-7; 8 bases are shared with TRBD2. Unmatched junction bases numbered 3, after V lost 3 bases and J lost 2 bases. The CDR3 length is 14 residues. The germline V gene has CDR1 SGHTA and CDR2 FQGNSA. The CDR3 here is CASSFQAGAYEQYF. The DNA of the CDR3 is TGTGCCAGCAGCTTCCAAGCGGGGGCCTACGAGCAGTACTTC.

This clonotype was seen at least ten times. The CDR3 reads CASSLFGTNSYEQYF. For the CDR3, the DNA is TGTGCCAGCAGTTTATTTGGGACTAATTCCTACGAGCAGTACTTC. The rearrangement joins TRBV28 to TRBJ2-7; 7 bases align to TRBD2. Germline CDR1 MDHEN, CDR2 SYDVKM. The CDR3 loop spans 15 amino acids. After removal of 1 base from V and 1 base from J, the junction contained 4 bases not matched to a gene.

Ten or more counts support this clonotype. V and J are TRBV2 and TRBJ1-1, with TRBD1 identical over 10 bases. J was trimmed by 5 bases and V by 5 bases; bases with no gene match: 11. This CDR3 is 16 amino acids long. Germline V CDR1 and CDR2: SNHLY, FYNNEI. The CDR3 region is CASSPGQGPGGTEAFF. CDR3 bases: TGTGCCAGCAGTCCGGGACAGGGGCCGGGGGGGACTGAAGCTTTCTTT.

V usage is TRBV7-3 and J usage is TRBJ2-1; D may be TRBD1 (5 bases). The V and J ends lost 2 bases and 8 bases respectively, with 16 bases between them. The germline gives CDR1 SGHTA, CDR2 FQGTGA. The CDR3 is 15 amino acids. CDR3 loop: CASSLLDIDRHEQFF. CDR3 DNA: TGTGCCAGCAGCTTACTGGACATCGATCGTCATGAGCAGTTCTTC. Complete variable domain (other parts from reference TRBV7-3 and TRBJ2-1): GAGVSQTPSNKVTEKGKYVELRCDPISGHTALYWYRQSLGQGPEFLIYFQGTGAADDSGLPNDRFFAVRPEGSVSTLKIQRTERGDSAVYLCASSLLDIDRHEQFFGPGTRLTVL.

This clonotype was detected a few times. This chain joins TRBV14 and TRBJ2-7; D gene uncertain. CDR3 length equals 15 residues. The germline gives CDR1 SGHDN, CDR2 FVKESK. The ends were cut back, 1 base at V and 1 base at J, with 11 bases in the middle. The DNA for the CDR3 is TGTGCCAGCAGCCAAGGCAGACTGGGGTCCTACGAGCAGTACTTC. Protein: CASSQGRLGSYEQYF.

This rearrangement joins TRBV5-6 to TRBJ1-2; 9 positions agree with TRBD1. This CDR3 region has 14 residues. Germline V gene sequence: CDR1 SGHDT, CDR2 YYEEEE. The V gene end was trimmed by 3 bases and the J gene end by 6 bases; junction bases not matched to a gene: 6. Here the CDR3 DNA reads TGTGCCAGCAGCTGGGGACAGGGAGTGGATGGCTACACCTTC. This encodes CASSWGQGVDGYTF.

This clonotype was seen many times. The rearrangement links TRBV12-3 or TRBV12-4 to TRBJ2-1, with TRBD2 identical over 8 bases. This CDR3 is 15 amino acids long. The J segment lost 2 bases and the V segment lost 2 bases, leaving 2 bases of the junction unmatched. The CDR3 loop is CASSLTGGAYNEQFF. As DNA, the CDR3 is TGTGCCAGCAGTTTAACGGGAGGGGCCTACAATGAGCAGTTCTTC.

J is TRBJ2-3 and V is TRBV18, with 13 bases that match TRBD2. Trimming took 4 bases from V and 0 from J; bases not matched to a gene: 10. Germline V lookup: CDR1 KGHSH, CDR2 LQKENI. The CDR3 covers 19 residues. The CDR3 coding sequence is TGTGCCAGCTCACTACTCGGGACTAGCGGGGAGAATAGCACAGATACGCAGTATTTT. Encoded protein: CASSLLGTSGENSTDTQYF.

V is TRBV7-9 and J is TRBJ2-7; D ambiguous. V dropped 5 bases and J dropped 3 bases, with 11 bases sitting between them. Germline V gene sequence: CDR1 SEHNR, CDR2 FQNEAQ (reference sequence). The CDR3 is 13 amino acids. The CDR3 spells CASSNPFNYEQYF. The CDR3 nucleotides read TGTGCCAGCAGCAATCCCTTTAACTACGAGCAGTACTTC.

Only a few counts were recorded for this clonotype. The chain is built from TRBV20-1 and TRBJ2-1; no firm D call. V was pared by 4 bases and J by 5 bases, with 9 bases between. The germline gives CDR1 DFQATT, CDR2 SNEGSKA (reference sequence). The CDR3 contains 12 residues. CDR3 sequence: CSAIPRNNEQFF. CDR3 nucleotides: TGCAGTGCTATACCTAGGAACAATGAGCAGTTCTTC.

The CDR3 nucleotides are TGCAGTGTTATCCTATTTAGCGGGAGGCGTCAAGAGACCCAGTACTTC. Amino acid sequence: CSVILFSGRRQETQYF. The genes are TRBV20-1 and TRBJ2-5, with 10 bases fitting TRBD2. The germline gives CDR1 DFQATT, CDR2 SNEGSKA (reference sequence). V shed 7 bases and J 2 bases; nucleotides not matched to a gene: 13. The CDR3 is 16 residues long.

CDR3 amino acids: CSVGSNGYEQYF. As DNA, the CDR3 is TGCAGCGTGGGCAGCAACGGCTACGAGCAGTACTTC. This chain uses TRBV29-1 with TRBJ2-7; D remains unclear. This CDR3 is 12 amino acids long. Germline values: CDR1 SQVTM, CDR2 ANQGSEA. Trimming shortened V by 6 bases and J by 3 bases, and 12 bases separated the two germline ends.

This clonotype was observed a few times. CDR3 DNA: TGTGCCAGCAGTCCGCGGACAGGGGGCGCGTCTGGGGCCAACGTCCTGACTTTC. Amino acid sequence: CASSPRTGGASGANVLTF. The chain links TRBV11-1 to TRBJ2-6, with 11 bases lining up with TRBD1. Germline CDR1 SGHAT, CDR2 FQDESV (reference sequence). With 6 bases clipped from V and 1 base from J, the junction kept 8 bases outside the gene matches. This CDR3 region has 18 residues.

This clonotype has a count of ten or more. The V gene is TRBV28, the J gene TRBJ2-7; tentatively, D is TRBD1 (5 bases). V was shortened by 5 bases and J by 6 bases, with 17 bases between the two germline ends. Germline loops: CDR1 MDHEN, CDR2 SYDVKM. The CDR3 runs to 14 residues. Written as DNA, the CDR3 is TGTGCCAGCAGTCCGCAGGGCTCCTGGAGCGAGCAGTACTTC. Residues: CASSPQGSWSEQYF.